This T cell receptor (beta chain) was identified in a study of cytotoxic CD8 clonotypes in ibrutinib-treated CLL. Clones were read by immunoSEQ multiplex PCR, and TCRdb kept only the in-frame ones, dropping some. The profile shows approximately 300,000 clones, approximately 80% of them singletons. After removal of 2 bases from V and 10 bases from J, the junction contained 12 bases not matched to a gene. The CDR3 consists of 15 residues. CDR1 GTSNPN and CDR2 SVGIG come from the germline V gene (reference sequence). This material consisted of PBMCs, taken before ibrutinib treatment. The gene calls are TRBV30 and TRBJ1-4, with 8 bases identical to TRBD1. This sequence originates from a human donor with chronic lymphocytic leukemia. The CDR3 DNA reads TGTGCCTGGAGTTACCGGGACAGGAATGAAATAAAACTGTTTTTT. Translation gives CAWSYRDRNEIKLFF.